This is a list of T cell receptor beta chains from one sample in a study of blood T cells in healthy people across ages. TCRdb used MiXCR to reprocess the 5' RACE reads, holding one entry per CDR3 protein. Of about 500,000 distinct CDR3 sequences listed, 24% are singletons. These data were also reused for a study on T cells of mothers and their children.

The specimen was blood. The receptor source for this set is a boy younger than 18 in good health. Both conserved end residues are part of each CDR3. D genes are given only for firm matches. Clone size appears in some rows only: once, few, many, or a class for an expanded clone.

>TRBV21-1|-|-|TRBJ1-1
TGTGCCATCTGGTACCGCGACGCTGAAGCTTTCTTT
CAIWYRDAEAFF
>TRBV12-3/TRBV12-4|-|-|TRBJ1-5
TGTGCCAGCAGTTTCGTTAGCCGCAATCAGCCCCAGCATTTT
CASSFVSRNQPQHF
>TRBV28|-|many|TRBJ2-7
TGTGCCAGCAGTTTATACAGCTACGAGCAGTACTTC
CASSLYSYEQYF
>TRBV5-1|-|-|TRBJ1-4
TGCGCCAGCAGCAAGACGGAACAAAATGAAAAACTGTTTTTT
CASSKTEQNEKLFF
>TRBV6-1|TRBD1|-|TRBJ1-2
TGTGCCAGCAGTGAACAGACAGGGGGCAACGGCTACACCTTC
CASSEQTGGNGYTF
>TRBV7-2|TRBD1|few|TRBJ1-1
TGTGCCAGCAGCTTAGCGGGCCGGGGACAGGGCTACGGCACTGAAGCTTTCTTT
CASSLAGRGQGYGTEAFF
>TRBV7-2|-|-|TRBJ2-1
TGTGCCAGCAGCTTAGGCAGCAGGTGGGAGGCCAGTTCCTACAATGAGCAGTTCTTC
CASSLGSRWEASSYNEQFF
>TRBV5-5|TRBD2|-|TRBJ2-7
TGTGCCAACAGCTTTACTAGCGGGGGGATCTACGAGCAGTACTTC
CANSFTSGGIYEQYF
>TRBV5-1|-|many|TRBJ2-1
TGTGCCAGCAGCTTGGTCTACAATGAGCAGTTCTTC
CASSLVYNEQFF
>TRBV28|-|-|TRBJ1-2
TGTGCCAGCACCAACAGCGTTCTGGACTATGGCTACACCTTC
CASTNSVLDYGYTF
>TRBV4-1|-|few|TRBJ2-5
TGCGCCAGCAGCCAACATGTCGCGACAGGAGCTACCCAAGAGACCCAGTACTTC
CASSQHVATGATQETQYF
>TRBV16|TRBD1|-|TRBJ1-1
TGTGCCAGCAGCCCCCTGATAGCACAGGGGACTGAAGCTTTCTTT
CASSPLIAQGTEAFF
>TRBV11-1|TRBD1|-|TRBJ1-2
TGTGCCAGCAGCGAGCGACAGGGGAATGGCTACACCTTC
CASSERQGNGYTF
>TRBV7-2|-|-|TRBJ2-3
TGTGCCAGCAGCCCCGTTACGACCGGGGATTGGGCGAAGTATTTT
CASSPVTTGDWAKYF
>TRBV7-2|TRBD2|-|TRBJ2-3
TGTGCCAGCAGCTTAGTTCCCCTTGCGGGAGGGTTGACAGATACGCAGTATTTT
CASSLVPLAGGLTDTQYF
>TRBV5-1|-|-|TRBJ2-4
TGCGCCAGCACCTCAGGGATAGCCAAAAACATTCAGTACTTC
CASTSGIAKNIQYF
>TRBV5-1|TRBD2|few|TRBJ2-5
TGCGCCAGCAGCTCGGCTAGCGGGGCTGAGACCCAGTACTTC
CASSSASGAETQYF
>TRBV4-3|-|-|TRBJ1-1
TGCGCCAGCAGCCAAGATGACGGTGCTGAAGCTTTCTTT
CASSQDDGAEAFF
>TRBV25-1|-|few|TRBJ2-3
TGTGCCAGCAGTGTCCCGGGCGGCACAGATACGCAGTATTTT
CASSVPGGTDTQYF
>TRBV29-1|-|-|TRBJ2-3
TGCAGCGTTGATACAGGGACTGCTACGCAGTATTTT
CSVDTGTATQYF
>TRBV6-1|TRBD1|-|TRBJ2-7
TGTGCCAGCAGGAGGACAGGGTGGGACGAGCAGTACTTC
CASRRTGWDEQYF
>TRBV5-6|-|few|TRBJ2-1
TGTGCCAGCAGCTTTTCGACAGCCCCCTCTTCCTACAATGAGCAGTTCTTC
CASSFSTAPSSYNEQFF
>TRBV28|-|-|TRBJ1-4
TGTGCCAGCAGTTTATCACCCGGGACTAATGAAAAACTGTTTTTT
CASSLSPGTNEKLFF
>TRBV20-1|TRBD1|-|TRBJ1-3
TGCAGTGCTACACAGGGGGCTGGAAACACCATATATTTT
CSATQGAGNTIYF
>TRBV7-3|-|many|TRBJ2-6
TGTGCCAGCAGCAACCAAGGGGCCAACGTCCTGACTTTC
CASSNQGANVLTF
>TRBV12-3/TRBV12-4|-|few|TRBJ1-1
TGTGCCAGCAGTTTGAAGGACACTGAAGCTTTCTTT
CASSLKDTEAFF
>TRBV6-6|-|-|TRBJ2-7
TGTGCCAGCAGTGCCACCGGGTCCCAAACGGACGAGCAGTACTTC
CASSATGSQTDEQYF
>TRBV18|TRBD2|-|TRBJ2-7
TGTGCCAGCTCGCCCAGACTAGCGGGGAGCTCCTACGAGCAGTACTTC
CASSPRLAGSSYEQYF
>TRBV4-1|TRBD1|few|TRBJ2-5
TGCGCCAGCAGCCAGCCGGGACAGGAGCCATACGCAGAGACCCAGTACTTC
CASSQPGQEPYAETQYF
>TRBV6-5|TRBD1|-|TRBJ1-2
TGTGCCAGCACCGCCCAGGGGGCCGATGGCTACACCTTC
CASTAQGADGYTF
>TRBV20-1|TRBD2|-|TRBJ2-2
TGCAGTGCCCCCGCAACTAGCGGGGCCGGGGAGCTGTTTTTT
CSAPATSGAGELFF
>TRBV10-3|TRBD2|few|TRBJ2-3
TGTGCCATCAGCTTCGGACTAGCTAGCACAGATACGCAGTATTTT
CAISFGLASTDTQYF
>TRBV27|TRBD1|many|TRBJ1-3
TGTGCCAGCAGTCCCCGGACAGGGGTAGGAAACACCATATATTTT
CASSPRTGVGNTIYF
>TRBV14|-|-|TRBJ2-1
TGTGCCAGCAGCCAAGAACGGCAGCAGTTCTTC
CASSQERQQFF